These 2 T cell receptor beta chains share one sample of origin, sequenced in a study of cytomegalovirus exposure and HLA in healthy donors. With 60 Vbeta and 13 Jbeta primers, the PCR was carried out. Sequenced by immunoSEQ multiplex PCR; TCRdb stores in-frame clones only, minus some. The table records some 200,000 clones, 75% to 90% of them present only once. Sequencing was performed on PBMCs. Receptors were obtained from a boy aged 2-15 years in good health and CMV-seronegative.

This clone showed up just a few times. This chain joins TRBV18 and TRBJ1-5, with D uncertain. From germline, CDR1 is KGHSH and CDR2 LQKENI. This CDR3 region has 13 residues. V was pared by 2 bases and J by 7 bases, with 9 bases between. CDR3 residues: CASSPGRAQPQHF. CDR3 in DNA: TGTGCCAGCTCACCAGGGAGGGCGCAGCCCCAGCATTTT.

This clone turned up a few times. The J gene is TRBJ1-6, the V gene TRBV6-6; 7 bases are a match to TRBD1. This CDR3 region has 15 residues. V lost 2 bases to trimming and J lost 7 bases; unmatched junction nucleotides: 5. Germline V CDR1 and CDR2: MNHNY, SVGAGI (reference sequence). The CDR3: CASSYEGGRNSPLHF. DNA for the CDR3: TGTGCCAGCAGTTACGAAGGGGGCCGGAATTCACCCCTCCACTTT.